The 2 T cell receptor beta chains reported below all come from one sample, sequenced in a study of shared clonotypes between healthy human individuals. Repertoires were generated with immunoSEQ multiplex PCR, while TCRdb's copy carries only in-frame clones and drops some. The table shows about 1.5 million clones, with approximately 98% occurring only once. Sequencing used naive CD4+ T cells sorted from blood. Subset given: CD45RA+ positively selected. These receptors originate from a man aged 30 to 45 in good health.

J is TRBJ1-5 and V is TRBV28, with D unresolved. The V end lost 5 bases, the J end lost 6 bases, and 14 bases lay between the germline ends. Germline V lookup: CDR1 MDHEN, CDR2 SYDVKM. This CDR3 is 14 amino acids long. The CDR3 region has the DNA TGTGCCAGCAGTGTACCGAGAGATGGTCAGCCCCAGCATTTT. It yields the protein CASSVPRDGQPQHF.

Regarding this clone: Other DNA variants within this sample encode the same CDR3. This chain joins TRBV29-1 and TRBJ2-3; TRBD1 aligns across 10 bases. Germline V gene data show CDR1 as SQVTM and CDR2 as ANQGSEA. The junction had 1 base not matched to a gene; V was cut back by 5 bases and J by 2 bases. The CDR3 extends over 13 amino acids. The CDR3 sequence is CSVRQGATDTQYF. The DNA for the CDR3 is TGCAGCGTTCGACAGGGGGCCACAGATACGCAGTATTTT.